This T cell receptor beta chain was identified during a study of tumor T cells in aggressive B-cell lymphoma. V lost 3 bases and J lost 6, with 11 bases in between. CDR3 length equals 13 residues. Germline V lookup: CDR1 MGHDK, CDR2 SYGVNS. The repertoire was sequenced with immunoSEQ multiplex PCR; TCRdb's copy has only in-frame clones and lacks some. The sample yields roughly 1,200 clones, about 83% seen once. Sequencing was carried out using tumor tissue. The chain joins TRBV25-1 to TRBJ1-1; D is uncertain. This receptor was taken from an adult with diffuse large B cell lymphoma. CDR3 sequence: CASSDGVSSEAFF. CDR3 nucleotides: TGTGCCAGCAGTGACGGGGTAAGTTCTGAAGCTTTCTTT.